The 23 T cell receptor beta chains listed next were all sequenced from one sample in a study of T cell responses to AZD1222 COVID-19 vaccine. Profiled with immunoSEQ multiplex PCR; TCRdb holds only in-frame clones, not every one. The table lists more than 20,000 clones, about nine tenths of them singletons. Sequencing used peripheral blood, obtained 28 days after the second AZD1222 dose. The receptors stem from an adult who received the AZD1222 COVID-19 vaccine.

The genes are TRBV7-2 and TRBJ2-7; D uncertain. Trimming cost V 1 base and J 4 bases, with 11 bases left between them. Germline CDR1 and CDR2: SGHTA and FQGNSA. This CDR3 spans 14 amino acids. The CDR3, as DNA: TGTGCCAGCAGCTTAGGACTTCGGGCGTACGAGCAGTACTTC. Translation: CASSLGLRAYEQYF.

The chain recombines TRBV2 with TRBJ2-7; D is ambiguous. V gave up 7 bases and J gave up 2 bases, with 9 bases separating them. This CDR3 comprises 12 residues. Germline CDR1 reads SNHLY; CDR2 reads FYNNEI. CDR3 amino acids: CASNWPPYEQYF. The CDR3 DNA follows: TGTGCCAGCAATTGGCCCCCCTACGAGCAGTACTTC.

V is TRBV6-6 and J is TRBJ2-7; TRBD2 matches at 7 bases. CDR3 length: 13 residues. Germline V lookup: CDR1 MNHNY, CDR2 SVGAGI (reference sequence). After removal of 5 bases from V and 3 bases from J, the junction contained 4 bases not matched to a gene. The CDR3, as DNA: TGTGCCAGCAGTAACAGCGGGAACTACGAGCAGTACTTC. Translating it yields CASSNSGNYEQYF.

This rearrangement joins TRBV5-1 to TRBJ1-2; a weak D match, TRBD1 (6 bases). CDR3 length equals 16 residues. V lost 5 bases, J lost 2 bases, and 19 bases lay in between. Germline V gives CDR1 SGHRS, CDR2 YFSETQ. This CDR3 reads CASSWNPGASNYGYTF. The DNA of the CDR3 is TGCGCCAGCAGTTGGAACCCAGGGGCTTCGAACTATGGCTACACCTTC. Looking up the rest from reference TRBV5-1 and TRBJ1-2 gives the full variable domain: KAGVTQTPRYLIKTRGQQVTLSCSPISGHRSVSWYQQTPGQGLQFLFEYFSETQRNKGNFPGRFSGRQFSNSRSEMNVSTLELGDSALYLCASSWNPGASNYGYTFGSGTRLTVV.

J is TRBJ2-3 and V is TRBV11-2; 9 nucleotides match TRBD2. CDR1 is SGHAT and CDR2 is FQNNGV in the germline V gene. This CDR3 contains 15 residues. Trimming took 4 bases from V and 6 from J; bases not matched to a gene: 8. The CDR3 bases are TGTGCCAGCAGCTCATCTAGCGGGGTTGGGGATACGCAGTATTTT. This sequence encodes CASSSSSGVGDTQYF.

CDR3 protein: CASRTNGLGNEQFF. In DNA form, the CDR3 reads TGTGCCAGCAGGACCAATGGCTTGGGGAATGAGCAGTTCTTC. The chain combines TRBV2 with TRBJ2-1; D not resolved. V was shortened by 6 bases and J by 7 bases, with 16 bases between the two germline ends. CDR3 length equals 14 residues. Germline CDR1 SNHLY, CDR2 FYNNEI.

This chain uses TRBV7-2 with TRBJ2-7; the D call may be TRBD1 or TRBD2 (5 bases each). V lost 2 bases and J lost 5, with 10 bases in between. Germline CDR1 is SGHTA and CDR2 is FQGNSA. This CDR3 is built from 13 residues. The CDR3 DNA reads TGTGCCAGCAGCTTATTGTGGGGGAACGAGCAGTACTTC. Amino acid sequence: CASSLLWGNEQYF.

The J gene is TRBJ2-2, the V gene TRBV7-2, with D unresolved. This CDR3 comprises 15 residues. The V gene's germline CDR1 is SGHTA and CDR2 FQGNSA. Trimming shortened V by 5 bases and J by 1 base, and 11 bases separated the two germline ends. This CDR3 is CASSEPPRNTGELFF. CDR3 nucleotide sequence: TGTGCCAGCAGCGAACCTCCTCGGAACACCGGGGAGCTGTTTTTT.

This chain joins TRBV7-3 and TRBJ2-2; D perhaps matches TRBD2 (5 bases). CDR3 length: 18 residues. V lost 3 bases and J lost 1, with 18 bases in between. CDR1 is SGHTA, CDR2 FQGTGA, per germline. CDR3 amino acids: CASSFLCQRRQNTGELFF. Written as DNA, the CDR3 is TGTGCCAGCAGCTTTCTATGTCAGCGGCGGCAGAACACCGGGGAGCTGTTTTTT.

The chain is built from TRBV7-9 and TRBJ1-4; D is unclear. Trimming removed 2 bases at V and 6 bases at J, with 13 bases between. CDR1 is SEHNR and CDR2 is FQNEAQ in the germline V gene (reference sequence). This CDR3 has 15 amino acids. CDR3 in amino acids: CASSLYGREDEKLFF. CDR3 sequence (DNA): TGTGCCAGCAGCTTATATGGACGTGAGGATGAAAAACTGTTTTTT.

The chain joins TRBV18 to TRBJ1-5, with D possibly matching TRBD1 (5 bases). Trimming shortened V by 3 bases and J by 6 bases, and 18 bases separated the two germline ends. The CDR3 consists of 16 residues. CDR1 is KGHSH and CDR2 is LQKENI in the germline V gene. The CDR3 DNA sequence: TGTGCCAGCTCACCCCCGGGACCAGTAAGCGGTCAGCCCCAGCATTTT. This gives the protein CASSPPGPVSGQPQHF.

The chain employs TRBV5-1 and TRBJ1-4; a possible D gene is TRBD1 (5 bases). The CDR3 is made up of 14 amino acids. V was pared by 5 bases and J by 4 bases, with 12 bases between. Germline CDR1 is SGHRS and CDR2 is YFSETQ. CDR3: CASRARDGNEKLFF. CDR3 sequence (DNA): TGCGCCAGCAGAGCGCGGGACGGTAATGAAAAACTGTTTTTT.

This clone was picked up a small number of times. The chain has TRBV10-2 and TRBJ2-7; D uncertain. The V end was cut by 3 bases, the J end by 2 bases, with 5 bases between. CDR3 length equals 12 residues. The V gene's germline CDR1 is WSHSY and CDR2 SAAADI. The CDR3 region has the DNA TGCGCCAGCAGTGAAACAGCCTACGAGCAGTACTTC. Amino acid sequence: CASSETAYEQYF.

The chain carries TRBV9 and TRBJ1-2, with D uncertain. The CDR3 runs 14 residues. CDR1 is SGDLS and CDR2 is YYNGEE in the germline V gene. Trimming shortened V by 2 bases and J by 1 base, and 9 bases separated the two germline ends. The CDR3 region has the DNA TGTGCCAGCAGCGTTGGCAGCCTTAACTATGGCTACACCTTC. It yields the protein CASSVGSLNYGYTF. Full variable domain (missing parts from reference TRBV9 and TRBJ1-2): DSGVTQTPKHLITATGQRVTLRCSPRSGDLSVYWYQQSLDQGLQFLIQYYNGEERAKGNILERFSAQQFPDLHSELNLSSLELGDSALYFCASSVGSLNYGYTFGSGTRLTVV.

This chain joins TRBV18 and TRBJ1-3; the D is unclear. The V end lost 3 bases, the J end lost 3 bases, and 12 bases lay between the germline ends. Germline V gene data show CDR1 as KGHSH and CDR2 as LQKENI. This CDR3 contains 15 residues. The CDR3 region has the DNA TGTGCCAGCTCACCGCCTTCGACCGATGGAAACACCATATATTTT. Its translation: CASSPPSTDGNTIYF.

J is TRBJ2-5 and V is TRBV29-1; 14 nucleotides line up with TRBD2. The germline gives CDR1 SQVTM, CDR2 ANQGSEA. Trimming removed 7 bases from V and 4 bases from J; junction bases left unmatched: 5. This CDR3 has 14 amino acids. The DNA of the CDR3 is TGCAGCGCATCGGGACTAGCGGGAGTAGAGACCCAGTACTTC. This codes for CSASGLAGVETQYF.

The chain recombines TRBV7-9 with TRBJ1-1, with 7 bases fitting TRBD1. The length of the CDR3 is 14 residues. Losses at the gene ends were 2 bases for V and 8 bases for J; bases not matched to a gene: 8. Germline V gene sequence: CDR1 SEHNR, CDR2 FQNEAQ (reference sequence). This chain's CDR3 is CASSLTRDSLEAFF. CDR3 bases: TGTGCCAGCAGCTTAACGAGGGACAGCCTAGAAGCTTTCTTT.

The chain links TRBV4-1 to TRBJ2-1; TRBD2 matches at 11 bases. The V and J ends lost 2 bases and 6 bases, in that order; junction bases with no gene match: 6. The CDR3 has 16 residues. Per the germline V gene, CDR1 is MGHRA and CDR2 is YSYEKL. As DNA, the CDR3 is TGCGCCAGCAGCCAAAGGCGGCTAGCGGGAGGCAATGAGCAGTTCTTC. Translating gives CASSQRRLAGGNEQFF.

The chain joins TRBV2 to TRBJ1-2; 7 nucleotides agree with TRBD1. Germline assignment: CDR1 SNHLY and CDR2 FYNNEI. The V gene end was trimmed by 6 bases and the J gene end by 3 bases; junction bases not matched to a gene: 4. CDR3 length equals 13 residues. The CDR3 sequence: CASRRTGDYGYTF. CDR3 nucleotide sequence: TGTGCCAGCAGAAGGACAGGCGACTATGGCTACACCTTC.

This rearrangement joins TRBV7-8 to TRBJ1-1, with 7 bases matching TRBD1. CDR1 is SGHVS and CDR2 is FQNEAQ in the germline V gene. J was trimmed by 0 bases and V by 3 bases; bases with no gene match: 1. The CDR3 is 14 amino acids. The CDR3 is CASSFGQVNTEAFF. The CDR3 DNA follows: TGTGCCAGCAGCTTCGGACAGGTGAACACTGAAGCTTTCTTT. The full variable domain, rest sourced from reference TRBV7-8 and TRBJ1-1, is GAGVSQSPRYKVAKRGQDVALRCDPISGHVSLFWYQQALGQGPEFLTYFQNEAQLDKSGLPSDRFFAERPEGSVSTLKIQRTQQEDSAVYLCASSFGQVNTEAFFGQGTRLTVV.

V and J are TRBV2 and TRBJ1-1; D is unresolved. Germline assignment: CDR1 SNHLY and CDR2 FYNNEI. Trimming cost V 5 bases and J 3 bases, with 7 bases left between them. The CDR3 is 12 amino acids. The CDR3 DNA reads as TGTGCCAGCAGTAGGGATGACACTGAAGCTTTCTTT. It is translated as CASSRDDTEAFF.

By sample fraction, this clone is medium-sized. This chain links TRBV6-4 with TRBJ2-3; 14 positions agree with TRBD2. The CDR3 loop spans 14 amino acids. CDR1 is MRHNA and CDR2 is SNTAGT in the germline V gene. The V and J ends lost 5 bases and 6 bases, in that order; junction bases with no gene match: 1. The CDR3 region has the DNA TGTGCCAGCAGTCGACTAGCGGGAGGGGATACGCAGTATTTT. Its protein product is CASSRLAGGDTQYF.

CDR3 sequence (DNA): TGTGCCAGCAGCTTAGAGGGCGGCAGGCCCAGGGCCCAGTACTTC. It yields the protein CASSLEGGRPRAQYF. V usage is TRBV7-2 and J usage is TRBJ2-5; TRBD1 might be the D (5 bases). CDR1 and CDR2 (germline): SGHTA, FQGNSA. The CDR3 totals 15 residues. Trimming took 1 base from V and 9 from J, leaving 18 bases between them.